Detailed here is one T cell receptor (beta chain). This entry belongs to a study of blood T cell repertoires in COVID-19. V lost 2 bases and J 1 base, leaving 8 bases between the germline ends. The CDR3 loop spans 14 amino acids. Germline V lookup: CDR1 KGHSH, CDR2 LQKENI. Generated by immunoSEQ multiplex PCR, the TCRdb table keeps only in-frame clones and is missing some. The table shows approximately 120,000 clones, with approximately 90% occurring only once. The receptor's source is a human donor with acute or convalescent COVID-19. The donor label of this sample is uncertain. V and J are TRBV18 and TRBJ2-5, with D unresolved. The sequenced material came from peripheral blood. This CDR3 reads CASSPNPGQETQYF. In DNA form, the CDR3 reads TGTGCCAGCTCACCAAATCCGGGCCAAGAGACCCAGTACTTC.